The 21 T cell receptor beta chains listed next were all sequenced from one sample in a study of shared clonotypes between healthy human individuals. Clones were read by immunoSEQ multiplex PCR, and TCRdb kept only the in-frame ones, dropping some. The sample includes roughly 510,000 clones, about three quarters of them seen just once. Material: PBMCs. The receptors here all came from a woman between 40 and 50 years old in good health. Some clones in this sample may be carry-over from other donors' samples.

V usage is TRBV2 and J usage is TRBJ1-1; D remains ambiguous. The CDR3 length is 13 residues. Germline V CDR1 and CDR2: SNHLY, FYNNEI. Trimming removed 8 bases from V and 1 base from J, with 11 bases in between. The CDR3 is CASGSLGNTEAFF. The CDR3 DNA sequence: TGTGCCAGCGGGTCGTTAGGGAACACTGAAGCTTTCTTT. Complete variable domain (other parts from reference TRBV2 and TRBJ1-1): EPEVTQTPSHQVTQMGQEVILRCVPISNHLYFYWYRQILGQKVEFLVSFYNNEISEKSEIFDDQFSVERPDGSNFTLKIRSTKLEDSAMYFCASGSLGNTEAFFGQGTRLTVV.

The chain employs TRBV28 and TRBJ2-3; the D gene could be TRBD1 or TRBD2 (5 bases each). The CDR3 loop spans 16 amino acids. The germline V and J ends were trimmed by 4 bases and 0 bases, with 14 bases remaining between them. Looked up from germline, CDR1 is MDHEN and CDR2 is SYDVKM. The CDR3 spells CASSSRDRTSTDTQYF. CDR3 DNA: TGTGCCAGCAGTTCCCGGGACCGCACTAGCACAGATACGCAGTATTTT.

The DNA for the CDR3 is TGCGCCAGCAGCCAAGAGAGGTCGCAGGGAGAACTTGGCTACACCTTC. It encodes CASSQERSQGELGYTF. V and J are TRBV4-3 and TRBJ1-2; tentatively, D is TRBD1 (5 bases). This CDR3 has 16 amino acids. Germline lookup yields CDR1 LGHNA and CDR2 YSLEER. Between the trimmed V and J ends, which lost 0 bases and 7 bases, there was a span of 18 bases.

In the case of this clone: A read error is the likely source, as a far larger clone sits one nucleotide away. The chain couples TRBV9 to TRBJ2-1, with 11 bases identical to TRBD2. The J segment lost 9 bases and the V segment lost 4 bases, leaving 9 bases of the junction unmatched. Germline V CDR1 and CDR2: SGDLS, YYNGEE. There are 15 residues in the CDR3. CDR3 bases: TGTGCCAGCAGCCCCCGACTAGCGGGACTGAGTGAGCAGTTCTTC. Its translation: CASSPRLAGLSEQFF.

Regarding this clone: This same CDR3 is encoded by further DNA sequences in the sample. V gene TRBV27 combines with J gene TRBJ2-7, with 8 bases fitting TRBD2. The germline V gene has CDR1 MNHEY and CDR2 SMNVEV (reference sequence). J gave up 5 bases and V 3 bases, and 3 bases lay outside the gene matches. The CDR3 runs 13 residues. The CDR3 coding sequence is TGTGCCAGCAGTTTCCGGGAGGGGGACGAGCAGTACTTC. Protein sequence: CASSFREGDEQYF.

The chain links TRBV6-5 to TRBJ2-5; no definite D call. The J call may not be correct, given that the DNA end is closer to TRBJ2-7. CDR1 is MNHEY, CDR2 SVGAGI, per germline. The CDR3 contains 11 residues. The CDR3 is CASHYMGEQYF. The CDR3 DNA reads TGTGCCAGCCACTACATGGGCGAGCAGTACTTC.

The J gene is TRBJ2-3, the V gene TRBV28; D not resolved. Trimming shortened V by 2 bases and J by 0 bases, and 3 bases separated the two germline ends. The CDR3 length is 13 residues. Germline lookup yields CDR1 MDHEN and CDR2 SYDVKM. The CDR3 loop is CASSLQSTDTQYF. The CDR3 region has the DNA TGTGCCAGCAGTTTACAAAGCACAGATACGCAGTATTTT.

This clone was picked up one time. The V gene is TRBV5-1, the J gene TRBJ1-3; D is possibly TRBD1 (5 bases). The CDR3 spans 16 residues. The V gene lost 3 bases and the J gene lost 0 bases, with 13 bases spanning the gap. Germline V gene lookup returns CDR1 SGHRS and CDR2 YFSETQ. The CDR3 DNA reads TGCGCCAGCAGCTCCCGGGACGCGAGCTCTGGAAACACCATATATTTT. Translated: CASSSRDASSGNTIYF.

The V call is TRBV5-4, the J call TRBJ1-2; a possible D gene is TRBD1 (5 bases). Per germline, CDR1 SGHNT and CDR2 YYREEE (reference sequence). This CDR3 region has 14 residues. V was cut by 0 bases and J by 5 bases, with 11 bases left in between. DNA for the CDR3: TGTGCCAGCAGCTTGGTTGGGCAGGGATATGGCTACACCTTC. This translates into CASSLVGQGYGYTF.

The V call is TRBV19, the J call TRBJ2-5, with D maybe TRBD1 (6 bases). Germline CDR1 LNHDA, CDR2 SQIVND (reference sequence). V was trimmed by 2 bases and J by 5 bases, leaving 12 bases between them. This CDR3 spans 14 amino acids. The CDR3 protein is CASSIIWGQETQYF. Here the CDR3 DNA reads TGTGCCAGTAGTATAATCTGGGGGCAGGAGACCCAGTACTTC.

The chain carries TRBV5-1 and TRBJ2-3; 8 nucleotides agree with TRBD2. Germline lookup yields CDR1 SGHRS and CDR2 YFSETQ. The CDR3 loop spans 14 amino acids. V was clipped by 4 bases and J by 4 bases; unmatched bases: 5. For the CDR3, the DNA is TGCGCCAGCAGCGGGGGACTAGTCTCAGATACGCAGTATTTT. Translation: CASSGGLVSDTQYF.

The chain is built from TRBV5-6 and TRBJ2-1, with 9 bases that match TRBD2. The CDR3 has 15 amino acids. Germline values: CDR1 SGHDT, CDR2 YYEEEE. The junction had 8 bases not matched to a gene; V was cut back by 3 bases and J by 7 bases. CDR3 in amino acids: CASSSDGTSWNEQFF. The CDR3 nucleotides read TGTGCCAGCAGCTCCGACGGGACTAGCTGGAATGAGCAGTTCTTC.

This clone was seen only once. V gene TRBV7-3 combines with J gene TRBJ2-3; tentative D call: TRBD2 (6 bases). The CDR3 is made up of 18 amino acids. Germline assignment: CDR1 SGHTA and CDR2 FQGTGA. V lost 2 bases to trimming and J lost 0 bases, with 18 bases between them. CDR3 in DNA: TGTGCCAGCAGCTTACCTGGGCTAGCGAGGCTTAGCACAGATACGCAGTATTTT. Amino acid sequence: CASSLPGLARLSTDTQYF. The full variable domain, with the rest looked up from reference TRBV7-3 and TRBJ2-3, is GAGVSQTPSNKVTEKGKYVELRCDPISGHTALYWYRQSLGQGPEFLIYFQGTGAADDSGLPNDRFFAVRPEGSVSTLKIQRTERGDSAVYLCASSLPGLARLSTDTQYFGPGTRLTVL.

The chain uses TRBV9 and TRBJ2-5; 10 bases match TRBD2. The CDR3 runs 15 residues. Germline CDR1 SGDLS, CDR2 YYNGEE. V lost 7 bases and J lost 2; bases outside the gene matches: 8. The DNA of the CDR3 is TGTGCCAGCGGCACAGCGGGAGGGAGACAAGAGACCCAGTACTTC. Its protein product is CASGTAGGRQETQYF.

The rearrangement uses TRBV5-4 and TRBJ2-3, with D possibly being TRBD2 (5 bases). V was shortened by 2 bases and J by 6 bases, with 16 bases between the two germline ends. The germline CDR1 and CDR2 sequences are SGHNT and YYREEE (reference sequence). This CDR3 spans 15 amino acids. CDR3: CASSFRAEPTDTQYF. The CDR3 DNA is TGTGCCAGCAGCTTTAGAGCGGAACCCACGGATACGCAGTATTTT.

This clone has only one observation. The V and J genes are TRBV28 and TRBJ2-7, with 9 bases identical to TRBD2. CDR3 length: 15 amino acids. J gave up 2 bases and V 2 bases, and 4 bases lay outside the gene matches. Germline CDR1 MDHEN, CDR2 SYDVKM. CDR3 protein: CASSLAGGPTYEQYF. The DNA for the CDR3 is TGTGCCAGCAGTTTAGCGGGAGGGCCCACCTACGAGCAGTACTTC.

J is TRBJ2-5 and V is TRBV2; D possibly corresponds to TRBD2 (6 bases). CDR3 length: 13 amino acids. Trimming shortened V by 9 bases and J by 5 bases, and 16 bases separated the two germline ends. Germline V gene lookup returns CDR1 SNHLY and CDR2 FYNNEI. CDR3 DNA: TGTGCCAGTTCCAGGGAGGTAGCCGAGACCCAGTACTTC. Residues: CASSREVAETQYF.

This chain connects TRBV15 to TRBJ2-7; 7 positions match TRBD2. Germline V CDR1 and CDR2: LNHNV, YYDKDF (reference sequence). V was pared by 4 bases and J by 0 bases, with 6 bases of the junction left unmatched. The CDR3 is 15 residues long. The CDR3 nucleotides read TGTGCCACCAGCACTGGTGGGACTACCTCCTACGAGCAGTACTTC. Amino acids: CATSTGGTTSYEQYF.

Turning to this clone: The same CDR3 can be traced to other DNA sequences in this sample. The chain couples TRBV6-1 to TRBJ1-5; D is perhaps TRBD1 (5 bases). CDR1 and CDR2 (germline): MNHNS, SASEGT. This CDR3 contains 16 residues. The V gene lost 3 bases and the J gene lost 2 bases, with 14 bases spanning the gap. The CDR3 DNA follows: TGTGCCAGCAGTGAGCTCGCAGGGTATGGCAATCAGCCCCAGCATTTT. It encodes CASSELAGYGNQPQHF.

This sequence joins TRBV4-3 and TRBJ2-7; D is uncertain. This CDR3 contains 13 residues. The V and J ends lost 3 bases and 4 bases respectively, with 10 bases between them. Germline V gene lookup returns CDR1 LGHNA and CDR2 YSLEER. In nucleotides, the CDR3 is TGCGCCAGCAGCCAGGGCAGAGATTACGAGCAGTACTTC. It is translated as CASSQGRDYEQYF.

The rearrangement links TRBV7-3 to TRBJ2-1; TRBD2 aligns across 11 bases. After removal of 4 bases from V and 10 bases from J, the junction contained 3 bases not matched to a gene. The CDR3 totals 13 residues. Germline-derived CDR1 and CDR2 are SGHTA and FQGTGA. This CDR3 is CASSSTSGGEQFF. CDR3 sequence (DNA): TGTGCCAGCAGCTCTACTAGCGGGGGCGAGCAGTTCTTC.